The 5 T cell receptor beta chains given below trace back to one sample, sequenced in a study of spatial heterogeneity in lung cancer (dated by TCRdb to about 2019). The time point tag for this specimen amounts to: sample taken at primary tumor resection. TCR sequencing used whole RNA extracted from tumor and nontumor lung tissue, or from cryopreserved PBMC samples, without cell sorting. The library was prepared using 5' RACE. The instrument was a NextSeq 500. The public reads were reprocessed in TCRdb via fastp at Q25 and MiXCR, keeping in-frame beta chains. For every CDR3 protein sequence, its rows merge into one entry that carries the most common genes and DNA. Counted in this sample were over 10,000 distinct CDR3 sequences; about 5.1% of them appeared once. The ten largest make up about two fifths of the sample. The sample in question was lung tumor tissue, obtained at surgery. These receptors all stem from a human donor with early-stage non-small cell lung cancer.

This clonotype was counted ten times or more. Found in a library prepared for alpha chains, this beta chain is an off-target read, and its abundance has little meaning. The gene calls are TRBV12-3 or TRBV12-4 and TRBJ1-2; 8 bases fit TRBD1. This CDR3 has 15 residues. V shed 4 bases, J shed 4 bases, and the junction held 8 bases outside the gene matches. CDR3 sequence reads: CASSSRGRGPYGYTF. The CDR3 DNA reads as TGTGCCAGCAGTTCCCGAGGCAGGGGGCCCTATGGCTACACCTTC.

A word on this clonotype: The library was prepared for alpha chains; this beta chain is a stray read, so its frequency means little. The chain combines TRBV7-3 with TRBJ2-7, with a weak D call TRBD1 (6 bases). Trimming took 2 bases from V and 5 from J, leaving 13 bases between them. The CDR3 sequence is 14 residues long. CDR1 and CDR2 (germline): SGHTA, FQGTGA. The CDR3: CASSLLGARDEQYF. CDR3 nucleotides: TGTGCCAGCAGCTTACTGGGGGCGAGGGACGAGCAGTACTTC. The full variable domain, in which reference TRBV7-3 and TRBJ2-7 provide the parts outside the CDR3, is GAGVSQTPSNKVTEKGKYVELRCDPISGHTALYWYRQSLGQGPEFLIYFQGTGAADDSGLPNDRFFAVRPEGSVSTLKIQRTERGDSAVYLCASSLLGARDEQYFGPGTRLTVT.

The table lists this clonotype with many counts. With the library built for alpha chains, this beta chain is off target and its frequency is not meaningful. The V call is TRBV25-1, the J call TRBJ1-6, with TRBD1 matching 7 bases. Trimming cost V 3 bases and J 6 bases; bases outside gene matches: 2. Germline CDR1 MGHDK, CDR2 SYGVNS. The CDR3 consists of 14 residues. The CDR3 sequence: CASSDGTANSPLHF. The CDR3 DNA reads as TGTGCCAGCAGTGATGGGACAGCTAATTCACCCCTCCACTTT.

This clonotype was recorded a few times. Since it is a stray read in a library aimed at alpha chains, this beta chain has a size that is not meaningful. The chain has TRBV4-2 and TRBJ2-1, with 14 nucleotides matching TRBD2. The CDR3 is 18 residues long. Per germline, CDR1 LGHNA and CDR2 YNFKEQ. J was trimmed by 8 bases and V by 1 base; bases with no gene match: 10. The CDR3, as DNA: TGTGCCAGCAGCCAAGGACTAGCGGGAGGGCAAGGGGACCATGAGCAGTTCTTC. Translation: CASSQGLAGGQGDHEQFF.

In this sample, this clonotype turned up many times. Because the library targeted alpha chains, this beta chain is an off-target read whose size means little. The chain links TRBV7-2 to TRBJ1-2; 7 bases are a match to TRBD1. J gave up 3 bases and V 5 bases, and 9 bases lay outside the gene matches. This CDR3 is 15 amino acids long. The germline CDR1 and CDR2 sequences are SGHTA and FQGNSA. CDR3 residues: CASSPQSGTDYGYTF. The DNA of the CDR3 is TGTGCCAGCAGCCCTCAATCCGGGACAGACTATGGCTACACCTTC. Full variable domain (remainder filled in from reference TRBV7-2 and TRBJ1-2): GAGVSQSPSNKVTEKGKDVELRCDPISGHTALYWYRQSLGQGLEFLIYFQGNSAPDKSGLPSDRFSAERTGGSVSTLTIQRTQQEDSAVYLCASSPQSGTDYGYTFGSGTRLTVV.